This T cell receptor (beta chain) was sequenced during a study of T cells in Graves' hyperthyroidism and ophthalmopathy. As for the study in general: At the time of initial diagnosis and before any treatment, peripheral blood was collected. Regarding the study as a whole: Also found in blood were most expanded thyroid clonotypes above 0.001.

The CDR3 is 13 residues long. The ends lost 7 bases at V and 1 base at J; junction bases unmatched: 3. Germline CDR1 reads SGDLS; CDR2 reads YYNGEE. Comment on this clonotype: Its antigen is not identified.

It was RNA transcripts that yielded the amplified TCR beta CDR3 regions. The HTBI primer set served for first-round RT-PCR of the TCR CDR3. One entry per CDR3 protein results from TCRdb running MiXCR on the multiplex PCR reads. The data contain about 640,000 distinct CDR3 sequences, more than 20% of them singletons. Fresh peripheral blood, more than 9 ml, yielded the PBMCs. The sequencing sample was made of blood. The clonotype originates from a man aged 25-45 years with Graves' ophthalmopathy. J is TRBJ2-3 and V is TRBV9, with 7 bases that match TRBD2. The CDR3 here is CASGGGGTDTQYF. CDR3 coding DNA: TGTGCCAGCGGGGGGGGAGGCACAGATACGCAGTATTTT.